A selection of T cell receptor beta chains follows, all from one sample in a study of long-term antiretroviral therapy in people with HIV. Sequencing used immunoSEQ multiplex PCR; TCRdb keeps in-frame clones, though not all of them. The table lists roughly 16,000 clones, around 94% of them singletons. The material sequenced was unsorted PBMCs, taken 6.4 years after starting antiretroviral therapy. These receptor sequences come from a woman aged 50 to 65 with HIV. The CDR3 runs from the conserved cysteine through the conserved F or W. The order of the fields is CDR3 protein, CDR3 DNA, J gene, clone size, V gene, D gene. The D gene is left open where the match is weak. The size entry is marked missing in some rows and otherwise reads once, few, many or a size class.

CDR3aa: CASSRSGGNTGELFF
CDR3nt: TGTGCCAGCAGCAGAAGCGGGGGGAACACCGGGGAGCTGTTTTTT
j_gene: TRBJ2-2
abundance: .
v_gene: TRBV9
d_gene: TRBD2

CDR3aa: CASSLTSGAYEQYF
CDR3nt: TGTGCCAGCAGCTTGACTAGCGGGGCCTACGAGCAGTACTTC
j_gene: TRBJ2-7
abundance: .
v_gene: TRBV5-5
d_gene: TRBD2

CDR3aa: CASSLVSSNHEQFF
CDR3nt: TGCGCCAGCAGCTTGGTTTCTAGCAACCATGAGCAGTTCTTC
j_gene: TRBJ2-1
abundance: few
v_gene: TRBV5-1
d_gene: .

CDR3aa: CASSLGGLAGPDTQYF
CDR3nt: TGCGCCAGCAGCTTGGGGGGACTAGCGGGACCAGATACGCAGTATTTT
j_gene: TRBJ2-3
abundance: .
v_gene: TRBV5-1
d_gene: TRBD2

CDR3aa: CASSLYTSETQYF
CDR3nt: TGTGCCAGCAGTCTCTACACATCGGAGACCCAGTACTTC
j_gene: TRBJ2-5
abundance: once
v_gene: TRBV28
d_gene: .

CDR3aa: CASSRQATNTGELFF
CDR3nt: TGTGCCAGCAGTAGGCAGGCCACGAACACCGGGGAGCTGTTTTTT
j_gene: TRBJ2-2
abundance: .
v_gene: TRBV6-5
d_gene: .

CDR3aa: CASSPRTANTEAFF
CDR3nt: TGTGCCAGCTCACCTAGGACAGCCAACACTGAAGCTTTCTTT
j_gene: TRBJ1-1
abundance: once
v_gene: TRBV18
d_gene: .

CDR3aa: CATSRDSQPQHF
CDR3nt: TGTGCCACCAGCAGAGACAGTCAGCCCCAGCATTTT
j_gene: TRBJ1-5
abundance: .
v_gene: TRBV15
d_gene: .

CDR3aa: CASGLGHSGELFF
CDR3nt: TGTGCTAGTGGTTTGGGACACTCCGGGGAGCTGTTTTTT
j_gene: TRBJ2-2
abundance: .
v_gene: TRBV12-5
d_gene: .

CDR3aa: CASSPSPNEQFF
CDR3nt: TGTGCCAGCAGCCCCTCCCCCAATGAGCAGTTCTTC
j_gene: TRBJ2-1
abundance: once
v_gene: TRBV9
d_gene: .

CDR3aa: CASSPTKITFEAFF
CDR3nt: TGCGCCAGCAGCCCCACTAAAATTACCTTTGAAGCTTTCTTT
j_gene: TRBJ1-1
abundance: .
v_gene: TRBV5-1
d_gene: .

CDR3aa: CASSVDRGDEQFF
CDR3nt: TGCGCCAGCAGCGTAGACAGGGGGGATGAGCAGTTCTTC
j_gene: TRBJ2-1
abundance: .
v_gene: TRBV5-1
d_gene: TRBD1

CDR3aa: CASSLSADNEQFF
CDR3nt: TGTGCCAGCAGTTTATCGGCGGACAATGAGCAGTTCTTC
j_gene: TRBJ2-1
abundance: .
v_gene: TRBV27
d_gene: .

CDR3aa: CASSLGITAGVSEYF
CDR3nt: TGTGCCAGCAGCTTGGGAATCACGGCAGGGGTTTCAGAGTACTTC
j_gene: TRBJ2-7
abundance: .
v_gene: TRBV5-4
d_gene: .

CDR3aa: CASRPNTEAFF
CDR3nt: TGTGCCAGCAGGCCCAACACTGAAGCTTTCTTT
j_gene: TRBJ1-1
abundance: once
v_gene: TRBV7-9
d_gene: .

CDR3aa: CSAQDGDEQFF
CDR3nt: TGCAGTGCCCAGGACGGGGATGAGCAGTTCTTC
j_gene: TRBJ2-1
abundance: .
v_gene: TRBV20-1
d_gene: .

CDR3aa: CASSRASQDNQPQHF
CDR3nt: TGTGCCAGCAGTCGGGCGTCACAGGACAATCAGCCCCAGCATTTT
j_gene: TRBJ1-5
abundance: once
v_gene: TRBV6-5
d_gene: .

CDR3aa: CASSYSTGTQPQHF
CDR3nt: TGTGCCAGCAGTTACTCGACAGGTACTCAGCCCCAGCATTTT
j_gene: TRBJ1-5
abundance: .
v_gene: TRBV6-6
d_gene: .

CDR3aa: CASSQVTGANEKLFF
CDR3nt: TGTGCCAGCAGCCAAGTGACGGGGGCGAATGAAAAACTGTTTTTT
j_gene: TRBJ1-4
abundance: .
v_gene: TRBV4-2
d_gene: .

CDR3aa: CSVEKWDSYEQYF
CDR3nt: TGCAGCGTTGAGAAGTGGGATTCCTACGAGCAGTACTTC
j_gene: TRBJ2-7
abundance: .
v_gene: TRBV29-1
d_gene: .

CDR3aa: CASSPLRLAAKETQYF
CDR3nt: TGTGCCAGCAGCCCGCTTCGACTAGCGGCTAAAGAGACCCAGTACTTC
j_gene: TRBJ2-5
abundance: .
v_gene: TRBV7-9
d_gene: TRBD2

CDR3aa: CASSLAPVDQAQFF
CDR3nt: TGTGCCAGCAGTTTGGCCCCCGTCGACCAGGCGCAGTTCTTC
j_gene: TRBJ2-1
abundance: .
v_gene: TRBV28
d_gene: .

CDR3aa: CASSNLYENTGELFF
CDR3nt: TGCGCCAGCAGTAATCTGTACGAGAACACCGGGGAGCTGTTTTTT
j_gene: TRBJ2-2
abundance: .
v_gene: TRBV5-1
d_gene: .

CDR3aa: CSVEVTGNTGELFF
CDR3nt: TGCAGCGTTGAGGTGACAGGGAACACCGGGGAGCTGTTTTTT
j_gene: TRBJ2-2
abundance: .
v_gene: TRBV29-1
d_gene: .

CDR3aa: CAISGSDSPLHF
CDR3nt: TGTGCCATCAGCGGGTCGGATTCACCCCTCCACTTT
j_gene: TRBJ1-6
abundance: .
v_gene: TRBV10-3
d_gene: .

CDR3aa: CASSLNGGVRSPLHF
CDR3nt: TGTGCCAGCAGCTTAAACGGAGGGGTTAGGTCACCCCTCCACTTT
j_gene: TRBJ1-6
abundance: .
v_gene: TRBV7-6
d_gene: .

CDR3aa: CASSQSYEQYF
CDR3nt: TGTGCCAGCAGCCAGTCCTACGAGCAGTACTTC
j_gene: TRBJ2-7
abundance: once
v_gene: TRBV6-1
d_gene: .

CDR3aa: CASRQGVNSPLHF
CDR3nt: TGTGCCAGCCGTCAGGGTGTTAATTCACCCCTCCACTTT
j_gene: TRBJ1-6
abundance: .
v_gene: TRBV6-1
d_gene: .

CDR3aa: CASSLTVGDQPQHF
CDR3nt: TGTGCCAGCAGTTTGACGGTGGGCGATCAGCCCCAGCATTTT
j_gene: TRBJ1-5
abundance: .
v_gene: TRBV28
d_gene: .

CDR3aa: CASSLDSGGANVLTF
CDR3nt: TGTGCCAGCAGCTTGGACAGCGGGGGGGCCAACGTCCTGACTTTC
j_gene: TRBJ2-6
abundance: .
v_gene: TRBV5-4
d_gene: .

CDR3aa: CASSLGPGDSSLGPFF
CDR3nt: TGTGCCAGCAGCTTAGGACCGGGGGACTCTAGTTTAGGTCCGTTCTTC
j_gene: TRBJ2-1
abundance: .
v_gene: TRBV7-3
d_gene: .

CDR3aa: CASSVDSTEAFF
CDR3nt: TGTGCCAGCAGTGTGGACAGCACTGAAGCTTTCTTT
j_gene: TRBJ1-1
abundance: .
v_gene: TRBV2
d_gene: .

CDR3aa: CSVATSRYNEQFF
CDR3nt: TGCAGCGTTGCGACTAGCCGTTACAATGAGCAGTTCTTC
j_gene: TRBJ2-1
abundance: .
v_gene: TRBV29-1
d_gene: TRBD2

CDR3aa: CASSYSLAASYNEQFF
CDR3nt: TGTGCCAGCAGTTACTCTCTAGCGGCCTCCTACAATGAGCAGTTCTTC
j_gene: TRBJ2-1
abundance: once
v_gene: TRBV6-5
d_gene: TRBD2

CDR3aa: CASSERLAGGTEQFF
CDR3nt: TGTGCCAGCAGTGAAAGACTAGCGGGAGGGACTGAGCAGTTCTTC
j_gene: TRBJ2-1
abundance: .
v_gene: TRBV6-1
d_gene: TRBD2

CDR3aa: CASSSFGSHEQFF
CDR3nt: TGTGCCAGCAGCTCTTTTGGGTCCCATGAGCAGTTCTTC
j_gene: TRBJ2-1
abundance: .
v_gene: TRBV7-2
d_gene: .

CDR3aa: CASSPRTGASTEAFF
CDR3nt: TGTGCCAGCTCACCCCGGACAGGGGCGAGCACTGAAGCTTTCTTT
j_gene: TRBJ1-1
abundance: few
v_gene: TRBV18
d_gene: TRBD1

CDR3aa: CASNGPTGELFF
CDR3nt: TGTGCCAGCAACGGCCCCACCGGGGAGCTGTTTTTT
j_gene: TRBJ2-2
abundance: .
v_gene: TRBV9
d_gene: .

CDR3aa: CAISWTASDTGELFF
CDR3nt: TGTGCCATCAGTTGGACAGCCTCGGACACCGGGGAGCTGTTTTTT
j_gene: TRBJ2-2
abundance: .
v_gene: TRBV10-3
d_gene: .

CDR3aa: CASTPLGQGAFGNTIYF
CDR3nt: TGTGCCAGCACCCCTTTAGGACAGGGGGCATTTGGAAACACCATATATTTT
j_gene: TRBJ1-3
abundance: .
v_gene: TRBV4-2
d_gene: TRBD1

CDR3aa: CASRFGPHTQYF
CDR3nt: TGCGCCAGCAGATTTGGGCCGCATACGCAGTATTTT
j_gene: TRBJ2-3
abundance: .
v_gene: TRBV10-1
d_gene: .

CDR3aa: CATSRGMSSGSSYNEQFF
CDR3nt: TGTGCCACCAGCAGAGGGATGAGTAGCGGGAGCTCCTACAATGAGCAGTTCTTC
j_gene: TRBJ2-1
abundance: .
v_gene: TRBV15
d_gene: TRBD2

CDR3aa: CATSRGGGLLGTDTQYF
CDR3nt: TGTGCCACCAGCAGAGGGGGGGGGCTCCTTGGGACAGATACGCAGTATTTT
j_gene: TRBJ2-3
abundance: .
v_gene: TRBV15
d_gene: .